The clone carrying this TCR beta chain was detected many times. Its antigen is currently unknown. From 300 to 450 ng of RNA, a library with molecular barcoded alpha/delta and beta/gamma adaptors was made. TCRdb independently ran MiXCR on the reads; one entry per CDR3 protein. The repertoire holds tens of thousands of distinct CDR3 sequences, about 15% seen once, with 45% in the top ten. Sampling of bone marrow took place during active disease in every patient. From germline, CDR1 is MNHEY and CDR2 SVGAGI. Unmatched junction bases numbered 12, after V lost 4 bases and J lost 5 bases. The CDR3 has 17 amino acids. The sample originates from a study of read filtering for tumor transcriptome and immune sequencing. Study-level points and caveats: Compared with RNA-seq, IR-seq gave much higher clonotype depth and reliability. Correlation between methods rose after single-read clonotypes were removed. About 80% of IR-seq clonotypes had one read, totaling around 3.3% of reads; RNA-seq: 74.6% and 44.6%.

Sequencing was performed on a population of CD138-negative cells sorted from bone marrow. The V call is TRBV6-5, the J call TRBJ2-1, with TRBD1 matching over 9 bases. The TCR comes from a donor aged 40 or over with multiple myeloma. The CDR3 bases are TGTGCCAGCAGTTTATCCCGGGACAGGGTGTCCCACAATGAGCAGTTCTTC. It yields the protein CASSLSRDRVSHNEQFF.